Presented here are 9 T cell receptor beta chains from one specimen sequenced in a study of shared clonotypes between healthy human individuals. Only CD45RO-negative cells positively selected for CCR7 counted as naive CD8 cells, so terminally differentiated effector memory CD45RA+ cells were excluded. Produced via immunoSEQ multiplex PCR; TCRdb's table is partial and in-frame only. The sample lists 550,000 to 750,000 clones; about 91% were seen once. The specimen sequenced was naive CD8+ T cells sorted from blood. These TCRs come from a man aged 25-45 years in good health.

A note on this clone: Different DNA sequences within this sample yield the same CDR3. The chain employs TRBV6-5 and TRBJ2-3, with D uncertain. V shed 2 bases and J shed 2 bases, with 5 bases lying between them. Germline V gene data show CDR1 as MNHEY and CDR2 as SVGAGI. The CDR3 contains 13 residues. CDR3 sequence: CASSYGPTDTQYF. CDR3 sequence (DNA): TGTGCCAGCAGTTACGGGCCCACAGATACGCAGTATTTT.

The chain recombines TRBV25-1 with TRBJ2-3; D call uncertain. The V gene lost 6 bases and the J gene lost 5 bases, with 12 bases spanning the gap. Germline V gene data show CDR1 as MGHDK and CDR2 as SYGVNS. CDR3 length equals 13 residues. Here the CDR3 DNA reads TGTGCCAGCAGCGGCTCCTTGGGAGATACGCAGTATTTT. This encodes CASSGSLGDTQYF.

This clone came up a few times. The rearrangement links TRBV7-3 to TRBJ1-4, with 7 bases that match TRBD1. This CDR3 is built from 16 residues. CDR1 SGHTA and CDR2 FQGTGA come from the germline V gene. After removal of 2 bases from V and 2 bases from J, the junction contained 5 bases not matched to a gene. Here the CDR3 reads CASSLGPGQTNEKLFF. In DNA, the CDR3 is TGTGCCAGCAGCTTAGGACCGGGACAGACTAATGAAAAACTGTTTTTT.

The rearrangement joins TRBV15 to TRBJ1-4, with TRBD1 matching 9 bases. The V gene's germline CDR1 is LNHNV and CDR2 YYDKDF (reference sequence). The CDR3 spans 15 residues. V shed 3 bases and J 8 bases; nucleotides not matched to a gene: 7. The DNA of the CDR3 is TGTGCCACCAGCAGGGGGAACAGGGGGCTCGAAAAACTGTTTTTT. Its translation: CATSRGNRGLEKLFF.

The gene calls are TRBV28 and TRBJ2-7; D may be TRBD1 or TRBD2 (5 bases each). Germline V gene lookup returns CDR1 MDHEN and CDR2 SYDVKM. CDR3 size: 15 residues. V was shortened by 6 bases and J by 1 base, with 16 bases between the two germline ends. CDR3 sequence reads: CASSSSGTLSYEQYF. CDR3 nucleotide sequence: TGTGCCAGCAGCTCATCCGGGACCTTGTCCTACGAGCAGTACTTC.

The CDR3 sequence: CASGSQQFF. CDR3 DNA: TGTGCCAGCGGGAGTCAGCAGTTCTTC. The gene calls are TRBV9 and TRBJ2-1; possible D gene TRBD2, 5 bases. The germline V gene encodes CDR1 SGDLS and CDR2 YYNGEE. V was cut by 7 bases and J by 11 bases, with 7 bases left in between. CDR3 size: 9 residues. Filled out from reference TRBV9 and TRBJ2-1, the complete variable domain reads DSGVTQTPKHLITATGQRVTLRCSPRSGDLSVYWYQQSLDQGLQFLIQYYNGEERAKGNILERFSAQQFPDLHSELNLSSLELGDSALYFCASGSQQFFGPGTRLTVL.

V gene TRBV11-3 combines with J gene TRBJ2-2; tentatively, D is TRBD2 (5 bases). V was shortened by 5 bases and J by 4 bases, with 17 bases between the two germline ends. CDR1 and CDR2 from the germline V gene are SGHNT and YENEEA. This CDR3 is built from 16 residues. The CDR3 DNA follows: TGTGCCAGCAGCCACGAAGGCGCCCGGGGCACCGGGGAGCTGTTTTTT. Protein product: CASSHEGARGTGELFF.

The rearrangement uses TRBV4-1 and TRBJ2-1, with D uncertain. The V end was cut by 0 bases, the J end by 8 bases, with 8 bases between. This CDR3 region has 13 residues. Per the germline V gene, CDR1 is MGHRA and CDR2 is YSYEKL. The CDR3 region is CASSQDVGDEQFF. DNA for the CDR3: TGCGCCAGCAGCCAAGATGTGGGCGATGAGCAGTTCTTC.

The chain joins TRBV7-2 to TRBJ2-6; tentative D call: TRBD1 (5 bases). The CDR3 covers 17 residues. The germline V gene encodes CDR1 SGHTA and CDR2 FQGNSA. The V end was cut by 5 bases, the J end by 0 bases, with 14 bases between. Written as DNA, the CDR3 is TGTGCCAGCAGCCCCGAAACAGGATACTCTGGGGCCAACGTCCTGACTTTC. It yields the protein CASSPETGYSGANVLTF.